The 22 T cell receptor beta chains in this list originate from one sample, sequenced in a study of human T cells and chemical hapten exposure. MiXCR, applied by TCRdb to the 5' RACE reads, yields one record per CDR3 protein. The sample lists about 140,000 distinct CDR3 sequences; around 4% were seen once. Before extraction, the whole blood was not fractionated, and total RNA was taken from it. These receptors came from a female donor in good health.

Ten or more counts support this clonotype. The chain joins TRBV12-3 or TRBV12-4 to TRBJ1-1; TRBD1 agrees at 8 bases. After removal of 5 bases from V and 3 bases from J, the junction contained 2 bases not matched to a gene. The CDR3 length is 13 residues. This CDR3 is CASSRQGYTEAFF. For the CDR3, the DNA is TGTGCCAGCAGTCGACAGGGGTACACTGAAGCTTTCTTT.

The V call is TRBV19, the J call TRBJ1-4; 7 nucleotides match TRBD1. This CDR3 spans 16 amino acids. Trimming cost V 4 bases and J 6 bases; bases outside gene matches: 11. In germline, CDR1 is LNHDA, CDR2 SQIVND (reference sequence). CDR3 residues: CASSKGQFFLYEKLFF. The CDR3 coding sequence is TGTGCCAGTAGTAAGGGACAGTTCTTCTTGTATGAAAAACTGTTTTTT.

Ten or more counts support this clonotype. The V and J genes are TRBV5-1 and TRBJ1-1; D not resolved. CDR3 size: 15 residues. Trimming took 0 bases from V and 3 from J, leaving 12 bases between them. Germline V gene lookup returns CDR1 SGHRS and CDR2 YFSETQ. For the CDR3, the DNA is TGCGCCAGCAGCTTGGCCCCGACGGGAGACACTGAAGCTTTCTTT. Its translation is CASSLAPTGDTEAFF.

The table lists this clonotype with many counts. This chain links TRBV6-5 with TRBJ2-7; D perhaps matches TRBD1 (5 bases). The germline V gene encodes CDR1 MNHEY and CDR2 SVGAGI. The CDR3 consists of 14 residues. With 6 bases removed from V and 3 bases from J, the gap between germline ends came to 15 bases. CDR3 in DNA: TGTGCCAGCAGCCCGGCAGGGTTAATCTACGAGCAGTACTTC. Translating it yields CASSPAGLIYEQYF.

In its sample, this clonotype was seen many times. The J gene is TRBJ2-7, the V gene TRBV12-3 or TRBV12-4, with 7 nucleotides matching TRBD1. The CDR3 loop spans 15 amino acids. Trimming took 6 bases from V and 1 from J; bases not matched to a gene: 9. The chain's CDR3 is CASSRSLQGSYEQYF. In DNA, the CDR3 is TGTGCCAGCAGCCGATCGCTACAGGGGTCCTACGAGCAGTACTTC.

This sequence joins TRBV5-4 and TRBJ1-2; the D gene is possibly TRBD1 (5 bases). The CDR3 has 14 residues. Trimming removed 0 bases at V and 7 bases at J, with 13 bases between. Germline V CDR1 and CDR2: SGHNT, YYREEE (reference sequence). CDR3 DNA sequence: TGTGCCAGCAGCTTGGTGACTAGTCAGGGTGGCTACACCTTC. Protein sequence: CASSLVTSQGGYTF.

A remark on this clonotype: A read error may be the cause here, since a much bigger clone is one base away. This sequence joins TRBV7-2 and TRBJ1-2; the match to TRBD1 covers 8 bases. Germline lookup yields CDR1 SGHTA and CDR2 FQGNSA. This CDR3 comprises 14 residues. The CDR3 region has the DNA TGTGCCAGCAGCAGAGCCGGGACAGGTTATGGCTACAACTTC. Its translation is CASSRAGTGYGYNF.

This clonotype showed up many times. The CDR3 protein is CASSRGLANVGELFF. The CDR3 region has the DNA TGTGCCAGCAGCCGTGGACTAGCGAATGTCGGGGAGCTGTTTTTT. The V and J genes are TRBV3-1 and TRBJ2-2; 9 positions agree with TRBD2. The CDR3 has 15 residues. J was trimmed by 7 bases and V by 4 bases; bases with no gene match: 7. The germline V gene encodes CDR1 LGHDT and CDR2 YNNKEL (reference sequence). Filled out from reference TRBV3-1 and TRBJ2-2, the complete variable domain reads DTAVSQTPKYLVTQMGNDKSIKCEQNLGHDTMYWYKQDSKKFLKIMFSYNNKELIINETVPNRFSPKSPDKAHLNLHINSLELGDSAVYFCASSRGLANVGELFFGEGSRLTVL.

This clonotype was seen repeatedly, ten times or more. This chain joins TRBV12-3 or TRBV12-4 and TRBJ1-5; 10 bases map to TRBD1. The CDR3 loop spans 14 amino acids. V was pared by 5 bases and J by 7 bases, with 5 bases of the junction left unmatched. The CDR3 sequence: CASSHDRGLQPQHF. The DNA for the CDR3 is TGTGCCAGCAGTCACGACAGGGGGCTACAGCCCCAGCATTTT.

This clonotype was recorded many times. The rearrangement links TRBV3-1 to TRBJ2-1; D is possibly TRBD2 (5 bases). The CDR3 length is 17 residues. The V end was cut by 4 bases, the J end by 0 bases, with 16 bases between. Germline-derived CDR1 and CDR2 are LGHDT and YNNKEL (reference sequence). The CDR3 bases are TGTGCCAGCAGCCCCTTTGGTACCGCGGGCTCCTACAATGAGCAGTTCTTC. This sequence encodes CASSPFGTAGSYNEQFF.

This clonotype was observed many times. The rearrangement joins TRBV28 to TRBJ1-5, with 11 bases matching TRBD1. This CDR3 has 16 amino acids. Germline CDR1 MDHEN, CDR2 SYDVKM. J lost 5 bases, V lost 5 bases, and 8 bases had no gene match. The CDR3 reads CASSPRGQGADQPQHF. The CDR3 nucleotides read TGTGCCAGCAGTCCCCGTGGACAGGGGGCCGATCAGCCCCAGCATTTT.

This clonotype was observed at least ten times. The chain joins TRBV12-3 or TRBV12-4 to TRBJ1-1; weak D call: TRBD1 (5 bases). V was trimmed by 3 bases and J by 2 bases, leaving 10 bases between them. This CDR3 comprises 14 residues. CDR3 sequence: CASSFGATNTEAFF. CDR3 nucleotide sequence: TGTGCCAGCAGTTTTGGGGCAACCAACACTGAAGCTTTCTTT.

This clonotype was recorded many times. This chain links TRBV6-5 with TRBJ2-3; no clear D gene. V gave up 6 bases and J gave up 9 bases, with 16 bases separating them. The CDR3 is 13 residues long. Germline V lookup: CDR1 MNHEY, CDR2 SVGAGI. The CDR3 is CASRLTELGTQYF. The CDR3 DNA reads TGTGCCAGCAGACTCACAGAGCTTGGGACGCAGTATTTT.

This clonotype came up many times. The chain has TRBV6-2 or TRBV6-3 and TRBJ2-7, with D tentatively TRBD2 (7 bases). The CDR3 covers 14 residues. Germline V lookup: CDR1 MNHEY, CDR2 SVGEGT. The germline V and J ends were trimmed by 10 bases and 1 base, with 17 bases remaining between them. CDR3 in amino acids: CATTAGAWSYEQYF. In DNA form, the CDR3 reads TGTGCCACGACCGCGGGGGCTTGGTCCTACGAGCAGTACTTC.

In this sample, this clonotype turned up many times. This chain connects TRBV28 to TRBJ2-7, with TRBD1 matching 9 bases. Losses at the gene ends were 6 bases for V and 4 bases for J; bases not matched to a gene: 7. The length of the CDR3 is 14 residues. Germline V lookup: CDR1 MDHEN, CDR2 SYDVKM. CDR3: CASRETGGGYEQYF. The CDR3 bases are TGTGCCAGCAGAGAGACAGGGGGGGGGTACGAGCAGTACTTC.

V gene TRBV20-1 combines with J gene TRBJ2-5, with unresolved D. Germline values: CDR1 DFQATT, CDR2 SNEGSKA (reference sequence). CDR3 length equals 15 residues. Trimming took off 6 bases at V and 0 bases at J, with 17 bases between the two ends. CDR3 in DNA: TGCAGTGCAGGAAGGGCGGCCGTCTACCAAGAGACCCAGTACTTC. Translated: CSAGRAAVYQETQYF.

This clonotype occurred many times. The chain is built from TRBV30 and TRBJ1-1; 10 bases align to TRBD1. The V segment lost 4 bases and the J segment 9 bases; nucleotides outside the gene matches: 11. Germline-derived CDR1 and CDR2 are GTSNPN and SVGIG (reference sequence). This CDR3 has 14 amino acids. CDR3 residues: CAWTQDRGIPKAFF. In nucleotides, the CDR3 is TGTGCCTGGACTCAGGACAGGGGGATCCCGAAAGCTTTCTTT.

This clonotype appeared many times. The chain's CDR3 is CASSLWDRVGGNTIYF. CDR3 bases: TGTGCCAGCAGTTTATGGGACAGGGTCGGCGGAAACACCATATATTTT. V and J are TRBV28 and TRBJ1-3; 8 bases align to TRBD1. V dropped 0 bases and J dropped 4; count of bases not matched to a gene: 5. Germline assignment: CDR1 MDHEN and CDR2 SYDVKM. CDR3 length: 16 amino acids.

This clonotype was counted many times. DNA of the CDR3: TGTGCCAGCAGTGGGGGGGCAGTGATTGGCACCGGGGAGCTGTTTTTT. Amino acids: CASSGGAVIGTGELFF. V and J are TRBV28 and TRBJ2-2, with D perhaps matching TRBD2 (7 bases). Germline assignment: CDR1 MDHEN and CDR2 SYDVKM. Trimming pared 5 bases from V and 4 bases from J, leaving 17 bases between. The CDR3 length is 16 residues.

This clonotype came up many times. This chain uses TRBV27 with TRBJ2-3; D unclear. The V and J ends lost 4 bases and 6 bases respectively, with 14 bases between them. The CDR3 is made up of 14 amino acids. CDR1 and CDR2 from the germline V gene are MNHEY and SMNVEV (reference sequence). In nucleotides, the CDR3 is TGTGCCAGCAGTTCCACCCCCCGATCCGATACGCAGTATTTT. Amino acids: CASSSTPRSDTQYF.

V usage is TRBV19 and J usage is TRBJ1-5, with 8 bases that match TRBD1. The CDR3 contains 20 residues. The germline gives CDR1 LNHDA, CDR2 SQIVND (reference sequence). V was clipped by 1 base and J by 3 bases; unmatched bases: 17. The CDR3 sequence is CASSIVRQGARKRYNQPQHF. In DNA, the CDR3 is TGTGCCAGTAGTATAGTAAGGCAGGGGGCGCGGAAGAGATACAATCAGCCCCAGCATTTT.

This clonotype has more than one count but fewer than ten. This rearrangement joins TRBV30 to TRBJ2-3; 11 positions agree with TRBD2. Germline CDR1 is GTSNPN and CDR2 is SVGIG (reference sequence). The J segment lost 10 bases and the V segment lost 2 bases, leaving 14 bases of the junction unmatched. The CDR3 has 16 amino acids. DNA for the CDR3: TGTGCCTGGAGTTCCCGGACTAGCGGGCCGAGGAGGTCGCAGTATTTT. This encodes CAWSSRTSGPRRSQYF.